Reported below is one T cell receptor (beta chain). The entry originates in a study of blood T cell repertoires in COVID-19. Sequencing was performed with immunoSEQ multiplex PCR; in TCRdb, only in-frame clones are kept and a portion is missing. The data hold about 110,000 clones, with less than 90% observed a single time. Germline V gene lookup returns CDR1 SNHLY and CDR2 FYNNEI. The ends were cut back, 6 bases at V and 7 bases at J, with 12 bases in the middle. CDR3 size: 12 residues. The receptor was derived from a woman aged 60-70 years with acute or convalescent COVID-19. The rearrangement links TRBV2 to TRBJ1-2, with D perhaps matching TRBD1 (5 bases). Sequencing was done on a sample of peripheral blood. The DNA for the CDR3 is TGTGCCAGCAGAAACGACAGAGTTGGCTACACCTTC. Translated: CASRNDRVGYTF.